Within the sample, the clone carrying this T cell receptor (beta chain) is medium-sized (0.01 to 0.1%). What it recognizes is unknown. The V gene lost 4 bases and the J gene lost 2 bases, with 3 bases spanning the gap. Germline V CDR1 and CDR2: MNHEY, SVGEGT. The length of the CDR3 is 11 residues. Every patient was untreated before thyroid surgery. This sample was taken from a study of metastatic and nonmetastatic thyroid tumors. In the study overall: The comparison covered peripheral blood and tumor or nodule tissue in malignant and benign thyroid patients. Study observations and caveats: Significantly higher TCR beta diversity was reportedly seen in malignant thyroid tumors than benign nodules, in blood and tumor.

TCRdb re-called the PCR reads through MiXCR. The sample includes around 15,000 clones, approximately 12% of them seen just once. This chain connects TRBV6-2 or TRBV6-3 to TRBJ2-7; unclear D gene. The sequence came from a female donor with papillary thyroid cancer or a benign thyroid nodule (not recorded which). Some clones in this sample may be carry-over from other donors' samples. Sequenced: tumor tissue. CDR3 sequence (DNA): TGTGCCAGCAGTTCAACCTACGAGCAGTACTTC. Translated, it gives CASSSTYEQYF.